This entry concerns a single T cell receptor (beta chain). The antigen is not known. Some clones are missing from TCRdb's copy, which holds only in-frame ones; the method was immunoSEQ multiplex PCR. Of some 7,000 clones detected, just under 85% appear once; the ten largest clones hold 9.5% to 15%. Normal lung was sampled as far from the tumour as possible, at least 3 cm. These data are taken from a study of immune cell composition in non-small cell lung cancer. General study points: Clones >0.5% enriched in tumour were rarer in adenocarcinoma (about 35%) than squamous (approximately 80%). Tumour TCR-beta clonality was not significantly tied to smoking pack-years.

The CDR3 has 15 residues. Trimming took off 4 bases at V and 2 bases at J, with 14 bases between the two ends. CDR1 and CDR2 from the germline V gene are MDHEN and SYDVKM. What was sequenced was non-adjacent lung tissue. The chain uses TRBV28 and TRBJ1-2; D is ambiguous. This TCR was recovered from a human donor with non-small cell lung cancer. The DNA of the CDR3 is TGTGCCAGCAGTTCCGACGGCCCTCCCAACTATGGCTACACCTTC. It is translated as CASSSDGPPNYGYTF.